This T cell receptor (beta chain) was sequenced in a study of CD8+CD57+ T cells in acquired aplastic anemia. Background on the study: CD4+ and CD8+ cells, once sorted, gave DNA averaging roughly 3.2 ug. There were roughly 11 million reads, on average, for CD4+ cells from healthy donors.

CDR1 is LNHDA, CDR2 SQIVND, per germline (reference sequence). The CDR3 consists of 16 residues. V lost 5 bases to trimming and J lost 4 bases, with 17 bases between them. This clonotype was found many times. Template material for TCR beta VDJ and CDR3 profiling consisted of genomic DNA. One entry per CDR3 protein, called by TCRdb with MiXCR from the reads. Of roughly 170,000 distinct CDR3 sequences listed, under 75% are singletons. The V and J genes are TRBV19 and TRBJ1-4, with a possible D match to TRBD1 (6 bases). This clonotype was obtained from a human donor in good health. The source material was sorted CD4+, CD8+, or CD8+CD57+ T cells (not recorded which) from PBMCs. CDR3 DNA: TGTGCCAGTAGTTCATACAGGGACGGGATTAATGAAAAACTGTTTTTT. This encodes CASSSYRDGINEKLFF.